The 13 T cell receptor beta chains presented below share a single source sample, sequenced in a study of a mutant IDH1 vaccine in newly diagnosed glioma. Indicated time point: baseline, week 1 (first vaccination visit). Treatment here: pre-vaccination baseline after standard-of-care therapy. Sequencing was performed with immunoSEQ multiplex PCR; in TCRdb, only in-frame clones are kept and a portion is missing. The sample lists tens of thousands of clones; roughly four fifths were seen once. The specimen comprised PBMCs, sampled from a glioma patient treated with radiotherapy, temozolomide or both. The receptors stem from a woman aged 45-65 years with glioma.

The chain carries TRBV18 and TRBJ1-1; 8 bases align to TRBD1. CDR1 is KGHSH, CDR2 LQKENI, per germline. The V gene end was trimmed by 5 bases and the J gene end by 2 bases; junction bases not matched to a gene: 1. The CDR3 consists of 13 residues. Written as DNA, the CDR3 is TGTGCCAGCTCAGGACAGGGCAACACTGAAGCTTTCTTT. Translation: CASSGQGNTEAFF.

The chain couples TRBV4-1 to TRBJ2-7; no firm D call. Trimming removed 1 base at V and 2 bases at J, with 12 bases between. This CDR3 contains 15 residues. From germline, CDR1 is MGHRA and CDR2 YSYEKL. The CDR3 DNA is TGCGCCAGCAGCCAAGGACAATTACAGACCTACGAGCAGTACTTC. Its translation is CASSQGQLQTYEQYF.

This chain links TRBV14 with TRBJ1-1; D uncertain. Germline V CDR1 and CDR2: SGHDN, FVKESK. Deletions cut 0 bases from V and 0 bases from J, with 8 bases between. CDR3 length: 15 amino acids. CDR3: CASSQERLMNTEAFF. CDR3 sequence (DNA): TGTGCCAGCAGCCAAGAGAGGTTGATGAACACTGAAGCTTTCTTT.

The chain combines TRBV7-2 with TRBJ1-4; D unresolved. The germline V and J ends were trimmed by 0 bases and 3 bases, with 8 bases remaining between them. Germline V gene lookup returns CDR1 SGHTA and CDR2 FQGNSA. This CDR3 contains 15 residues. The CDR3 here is CASSLARIPNEKLFF. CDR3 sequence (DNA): TGTGCCAGCAGCTTAGCGCGGATCCCTAATGAAAAACTGTTTTTT.

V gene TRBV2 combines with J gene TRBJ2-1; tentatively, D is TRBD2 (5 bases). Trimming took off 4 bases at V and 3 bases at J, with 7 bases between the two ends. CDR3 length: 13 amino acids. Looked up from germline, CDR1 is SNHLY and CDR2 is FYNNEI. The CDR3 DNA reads TGTGCCAGCAGTGGGACTTTCTACAATGAGCAGTTCTTC. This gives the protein CASSGTFYNEQFF.

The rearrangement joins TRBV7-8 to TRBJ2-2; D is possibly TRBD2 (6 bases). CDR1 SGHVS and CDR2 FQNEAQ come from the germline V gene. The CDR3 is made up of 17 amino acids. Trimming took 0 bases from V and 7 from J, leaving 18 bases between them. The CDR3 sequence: CASSLARDWSAIGELFF. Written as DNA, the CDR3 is TGTGCCAGCAGCTTAGCGCGGGACTGGAGCGCAATCGGGGAGCTGTTTTTT.

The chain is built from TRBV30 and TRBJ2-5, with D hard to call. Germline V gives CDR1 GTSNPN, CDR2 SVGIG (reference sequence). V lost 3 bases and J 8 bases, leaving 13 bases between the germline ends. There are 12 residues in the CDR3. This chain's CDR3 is CAWSDDLSTQYF. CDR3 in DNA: TGTGCCTGGAGCGATGACCTAAGTACCCAGTACTTC. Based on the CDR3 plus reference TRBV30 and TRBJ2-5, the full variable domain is SQTIHQWPATLVQPVGSPLSLECTVEGTSNPNLYWYRQAAGRGLQLLFYSVGIGQISSEVPQNLSASRPQDRQFILSSKKLLLSDSGFYLCAWSDDLSTQYFGPGTRLLVL.

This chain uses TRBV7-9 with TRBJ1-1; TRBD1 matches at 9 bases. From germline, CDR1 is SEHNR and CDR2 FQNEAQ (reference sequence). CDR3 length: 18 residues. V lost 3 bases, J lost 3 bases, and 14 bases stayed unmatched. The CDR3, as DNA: TGTGCCAGCAGCTTGGGGACAGGGAGCCTTTTAGCTGACACTGAAGCTTTCTTT. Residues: CASSLGTGSLLADTEAFF.

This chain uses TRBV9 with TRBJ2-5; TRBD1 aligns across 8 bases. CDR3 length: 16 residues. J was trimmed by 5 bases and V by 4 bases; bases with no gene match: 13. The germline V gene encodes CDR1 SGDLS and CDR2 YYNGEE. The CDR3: CASSRGGTGRMETQYF. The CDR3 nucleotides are TGTGCCAGCAGCAGAGGAGGGACAGGTCGGATGGAGACCCAGTACTTC.

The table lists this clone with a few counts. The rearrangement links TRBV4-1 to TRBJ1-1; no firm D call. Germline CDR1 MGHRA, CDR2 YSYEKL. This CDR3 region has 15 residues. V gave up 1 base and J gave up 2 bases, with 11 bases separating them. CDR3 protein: CASSQGSGVNTEAFF. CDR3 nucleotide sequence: TGCGCCAGCAGCCAAGGTTCTGGGGTCAACACTGAAGCTTTCTTT.

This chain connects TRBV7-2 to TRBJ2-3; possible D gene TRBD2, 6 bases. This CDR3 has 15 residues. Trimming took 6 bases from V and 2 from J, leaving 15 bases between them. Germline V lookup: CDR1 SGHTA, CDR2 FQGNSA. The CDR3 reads CASRFQGLPTDTQYF. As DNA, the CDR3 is TGTGCCAGCAGATTCCAGGGACTTCCCACAGATACGCAGTATTTT.

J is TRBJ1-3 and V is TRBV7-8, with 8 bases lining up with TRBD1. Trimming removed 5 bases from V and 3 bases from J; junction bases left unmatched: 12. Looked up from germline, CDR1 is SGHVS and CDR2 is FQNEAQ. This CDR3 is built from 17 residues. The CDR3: CASSPIGQGAFGNTIYF. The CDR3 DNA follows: TGTGCCAGCAGCCCGATTGGACAGGGAGCCTTTGGAAACACCATATATTTT.

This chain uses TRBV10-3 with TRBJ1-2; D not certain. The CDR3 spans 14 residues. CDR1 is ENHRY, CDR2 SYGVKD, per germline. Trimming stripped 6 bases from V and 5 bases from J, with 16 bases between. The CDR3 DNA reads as TGTGCCATCAGAAAGGACGCGACAAGGTATGGCTACACCTTC. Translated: CAIRKDATRYGYTF.